The entry below describes one T cell receptor beta chain. Trimming pared 4 bases from V and 8 bases from J, leaving 18 bases between. This CDR3 has 15 amino acids. CDR1 is SEHNR, CDR2 FQNEAQ, per germline (reference sequence). This record comes from a study of long-term antiretroviral therapy in people with HIV. At the level of the study: The earliest samples came from an era when ART typically awaited falling CD4 counts.

Sampling of each donor yielded at least one pre-ART PBMC sample and at least two post-ART PBMC samples. Cryopreserved PBMC numbered 1-10 million per sample before DNA extraction. Researchers ran immunoSEQ v3.0 at survey level. Using immunoSEQ multiplex PCR, the repertoire was profiled, and TCRdb retains in-frame clones only, with some absent. The sample records roughly 20,000 clones, 65% to 80% being singletons. This sequence joins TRBV7-9 and TRBJ2-1; a weak D match, TRBD1 (6 bases). Sequenced material: unsorted PBMCs, taken 0.5 years before starting antiretroviral therapy. The clonotype originates from a man aged 18 to 29 with HIV. The CDR3: CASSYGQWGDDEQFF. The CDR3 bases are TGTGCCAGCAGCTATGGACAGTGGGGCGATGATGAGCAGTTCTTC. Filled out from reference TRBV7-9 and TRBJ2-1, the complete variable domain reads DTGVSQNPRHKITKRGQNVTFRCDPISEHNRLYWYRQTLGQGPEFLTYFQNEAQLEKSRLLSDRFSAERPKGSFSTLEIQRTEQGDSAMYLCASSYGQWGDDEQFFGPGTRLTVL.